Below, 7 T cell receptor beta chains from the same sample are listed, as sequenced in a study of sequential checkpoint blockade in melanoma. Produced via immunoSEQ multiplex PCR; TCRdb's table is partial and in-frame only. The data show approximately 20,000 clones, around 75% seen once. Treatment described: randomized to nivolumab then ipilimumab (arm A) or the reverse (arm B). This material consisted of CD8+ T cells sorted from blood (inferred from file names), taken from a patient given nivolumab and ipilimumab in sequence. The receptor set was obtained from a human donor with melanoma.

The chain has TRBV13 and TRBJ2-7; 7 bases line up with TRBD2. The CDR3 length is 15 residues. Germline V gene data show CDR1 as PRHDT and CDR2 as FYEKMQ (reference sequence). The V and J ends lost 3 bases and 2 bases, in that order; junction bases with no gene match: 7. CDR3 in DNA: TGTGCCAGCAGCTTGAACGGGGGAGGGACCTACGAGCAGTACTTC. This codes for CASSLNGGGTYEQYF.

This clone was seen a few times. The gene calls are TRBV7-3 and TRBJ2-7; TRBD1 agrees at 10 bases. Germline V gene lookup returns CDR1 SGHTA and CDR2 FQGTGA. V gave up 5 bases and J gave up 5 bases; unmatched junction bases: 9. This CDR3 spans 15 amino acids. CDR3 region: CASSPGQGDTDEQYF. As DNA, the CDR3 is TGTGCCAGCAGCCCAGGACAGGGGGATACAGACGAGCAGTACTTC.

By proportion, this clone is medium-sized. The genes are TRBV4-1 and TRBJ2-7; possible D gene TRBD1, 5 bases. The CDR3 runs to 14 residues. The germline gives CDR1 MGHRA, CDR2 YSYEKL. V was pared by 4 bases and J by 3 bases, with 13 bases between. CDR3 residues: CASSPQGASYEQYF. The CDR3, as DNA: TGCGCCAGCAGCCCCCAAGGGGCCAGCTACGAGCAGTACTTC.

By frequency in the sample, this clone is medium-sized (0.01 to 0.1%). V usage is TRBV18 and J usage is TRBJ2-2, with 10 bases lining up with TRBD1. Germline V CDR1 and CDR2: KGHSH, LQKENI. The J segment lost 4 bases and the V segment lost 2 bases, leaving 7 bases of the junction unmatched. This CDR3 is built from 17 residues. As DNA, the CDR3 is TGTGCCAGCTCACCATACGGGACAGGGGATACCACCGGGGAGCTGTTTTTT. Translating it yields CASSPYGTGDTTGELFF.

This clone showed up just a few times. The chain combines TRBV5-1 with TRBJ1-1; 8 positions match TRBD1. CDR3 size: 14 residues. V gave up 4 bases and J gave up 3 bases; unmatched junction bases: 5. CDR1 and CDR2 from the germline V gene are SGHRS and YFSETQ. In DNA, the CDR3 is TGCGCCAGCAGCCAGGCAGGGGGCTACACTGAAGCTTTCTTT. This encodes CASSQAGGYTEAFF.

This clone was counted a few times. The CDR3 DNA reads as TGTGCCAGCAGTTACACAGACAAGAACACTGAAGCTTTCTTT. Protein sequence: CASSYTDKNTEAFF. The J gene is TRBJ1-1, the V gene TRBV6-5; D not resolved. V gave up 2 bases and J gave up 1 base, with 8 bases separating them. The CDR3 consists of 14 residues. The germline V gene encodes CDR1 MNHEY and CDR2 SVGAGI.

This clone has only a few counts. The chain is built from TRBV2 and TRBJ2-5, with 8 bases identical to TRBD2. Per germline, CDR1 SNHLY and CDR2 FYNNEI. Losses at the gene ends were 4 bases for V and 4 bases for J; bases not matched to a gene: 8. The CDR3 is 15 amino acids. CDR3 DNA: TGTGCCAGCAGTGGGGTGCGGACTAGCACAGAGACCCAGTACTTC. Translating it yields CASSGVRTSTETQYF.